This T cell receptor (beta chain) comes out of a study of T-cell reconstitution after alpha-beta-depleted transplantation in children. Study observations and caveats: Surviving recipient T cells and thymic progenitors accounted for the high day-60 TCRbeta diversity observed in some patients. The authors attributed T-cell counts and diversity one year after transplant mostly to newly produced T cells.

This clonotype occurred a few times. Its antigen remains unidentified. The CDR3 is 14 amino acids. V lost 5 bases and J 0 bases, leaving 10 bases between the germline ends. Construction of the TCRbeta library involved unique molecular identifiers. Each CDR3 protein gets one entry after TCRdb re-called the PCR reads with MiXCR. The sample holds approximately 800,000 distinct CDR3 sequences, 15% to 20% seen once. The specimen comprised PBMCs, mostly from graft donor cells, sampled 360 days after TCRalphabeta/CD19-depleted stem cell transplant. This clonotype was obtained from a male patient younger than 18 who had a stem cell transplant for acute lymphoblastic leukemia, so the T cells may come from the graft donor. The chain employs TRBV12-3 or TRBV12-4 and TRBJ1-1; D is unclear. DNA of the CDR3: TGTGCCAGCAGTCCCCGCGGACTGAACACTGAAGCTTTCTTT. Protein product: CASSPRGLNTEAFF.